This T cell receptor beta chain appears in the sequencing data of a study of T-cell reconstitution after alpha-beta-depleted transplantation in children. Overall study findings and caveats: It was reported that alpha-beta T cells came from several hundred expanded graft clones (about two months after transplant). After transplant, high TCRbeta diversity at day 60 in some patients arose from surviving recipient T cells and thymic progenitors. The authors attributed T-cell counts and diversity one year after transplant mostly to newly produced T cells.

This clonotype was recorded many times. Its specificity is not known. Unique molecular identifiers were incorporated when the TCRbeta library was constructed. TCRdb independently ran MiXCR on the PCR reads; one entry per CDR3 protein. This table has 580,000 or so distinct CDR3 sequences, under 30% appearing once. Trimming cost V 6 bases and J 9 bases, with 17 bases left between them. The CDR3 totals 13 residues. This material consisted of PBMCs, mostly from graft donor cells, taken 360 days after TCRalphabeta/CD19-depleted stem cell transplant. The TCR comes from a boy younger than two who had a stem cell transplant for acute myeloid leukemia, so the T cells may come from the graft donor. The rearrangement uses TRBV12-3 or TRBV12-4 and TRBJ1-2, with a possible D match to TRBD1 (6 bases). The CDR3 is CASSRGGGESYTF. DNA for the CDR3: TGTGCCAGCAGCCGCGGGGGGGGCGAAAGCTACACCTTC.